The TCR beta chain described here comes from a study of T cells in Graves' hyperthyroidism and ophthalmopathy. Amplification yielded TCR beta CDR3 regions, with RNA transcripts as the source. The HTBI primer set was used in a first-round RT-PCR of the TCR CDR3. TCRdb used MiXCR to reprocess the multiplex PCR reads, holding one entry per CDR3 protein. The sample carries more than 600,000 distinct CDR3 sequences, approximately 16% recorded once. With 4 bases clipped from V and 4 bases from J, the junction kept 2 bases outside the gene matches. The CDR3 is 13 residues long. From germline, CDR1 is SGHTA and CDR2 FQGTGA. Participants, patients aged 18 to 65, had newly diagnosed hyperthyroidism with a duration under 2 months. The source of the PBMCs was 10 ml of fresh peripheral blood. To note about this clonotype: Its target is not known. This probably arose from a read error, given a far larger clone one base away.

Whole-study results and caveats: Separating ophthalmopathy from stable hyperthyroidism was achieved by a 13 V-J model. Blood held most thyroid clonotypes expanded above 0.001 frequency.

The receptor was isolated from a man aged 18 to 29 with Graves' hyperthyroidism. Sample: blood. The rearrangement uses TRBV7-3 and TRBJ1-1; TRBD1 agrees at 8 bases. The CDR3 DNA sequence: TGTGCCAGCAGCTGGACAGGGAGCACTGAAGCTTTCTTT. It translates to CASSWTGSTEAFF.